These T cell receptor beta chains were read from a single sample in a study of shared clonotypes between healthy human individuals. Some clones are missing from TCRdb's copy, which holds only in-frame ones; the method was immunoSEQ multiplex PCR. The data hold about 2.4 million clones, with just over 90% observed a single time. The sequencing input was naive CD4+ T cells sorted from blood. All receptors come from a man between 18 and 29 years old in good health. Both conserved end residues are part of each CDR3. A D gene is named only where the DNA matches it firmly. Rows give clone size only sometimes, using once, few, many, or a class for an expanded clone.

CDR3aa: CASSLLAGRNEQFF
CDR3nt: TGTGCCAGCAGTTTATTAGCGGGGCGCAATGAGCAGTTCTTC
j_gene: TRBJ2-1
abundance: .
v_gene: TRBV28
len: 14
d_gene: TRBD2

CDR3aa: CASSLLGSFQYF
CDR3nt: TGTGCCAGCAGCTTATTGGGCAGTTTTCAGTACTTC
j_gene: TRBJ2-7
abundance: .
v_gene: TRBV7-9
len: 12
d_gene: .

CDR3aa: CSASGTVYGYTF
CDR3nt: TGCAGCGCTTCCGGGACGGTCTATGGCTACACCTTC
j_gene: TRBJ1-2
abundance: .
v_gene: TRBV29-1
len: 12
d_gene: .

CDR3aa: CASSLAGRATADTQYF
CDR3nt: TGTGCCAGCAGCTTAGCAGGTAGAGCTACGGCAGATACGCAGTATTTT
j_gene: TRBJ2-3
abundance: .
v_gene: TRBV7-2
len: 16
d_gene: .

CDR3aa: CASSQDVGQVWEKLFF
CDR3nt: TGTGCCAGCAGCCAAGATGTGGGACAGGTGTGGGAAAAACTGTTTTTT
j_gene: TRBJ1-4
abundance: .
v_gene: TRBV14
len: 16
d_gene: TRBD1

CDR3aa: CASSLFPQPPGEQYF
CDR3nt: TGTGCCAGCAGCTTATTCCCACAGCCCCCGGGTGAGCAGTACTTC
j_gene: TRBJ2-7
abundance: .
v_gene: TRBV7-9
len: 15
d_gene: .

CDR3aa: CASTQGKQNQPQHF
CDR3nt: TGTGCCAGTACCCAGGGGAAGCAAAATCAGCCCCAGCATTTT
j_gene: TRBJ1-5
abundance: .
v_gene: TRBV19
len: 14
d_gene: .

CDR3aa: CAWSPDRGQEQFF
CDR3nt: TGTGCCTGGAGTCCGGACAGGGGGCAGGAGCAGTTCTTC
j_gene: TRBJ2-1
abundance: .
v_gene: TRBV30
len: 13
d_gene: TRBD1

CDR3aa: CASSGNSYNEQFF
CDR3nt: TGTGCCAGCAGTGGAAACAGCTACAATGAGCAGTTCTTC
j_gene: TRBJ2-1
abundance: .
v_gene: TRBV6-1
len: 13
d_gene: .

CDR3aa: CASRITRGMEQYF
CDR3nt: TGTGCCAGCAGAATTACCCGGGGGATGGAGCAGTACTTC
j_gene: TRBJ2-7
abundance: .
v_gene: TRBV6-5
len: 13
d_gene: .

CDR3aa: CAWNGAGSAEAFF
CDR3nt: TGTGCCTGGAACGGGGCAGGGAGCGCTGAAGCTTTCTTT
j_gene: TRBJ1-1
abundance: few
v_gene: TRBV30
len: 13
d_gene: .

CDR3aa: CASSSNRGNTIYF
CDR3nt: TGTGCCAGCAGCTCCAACCGTGGAAACACCATATATTTT
j_gene: TRBJ1-3
abundance: .
v_gene: TRBV7-2
len: 13
d_gene: .

CDR3aa: CASSFGPGQGFTDTQYF
CDR3nt: TGTGCCAGCAGCTTTGGGCCGGGACAGGGCTTTACAGATACGCAGTATTTT
j_gene: TRBJ2-3
abundance: once
v_gene: TRBV11-3
len: 17
d_gene: TRBD1

CDR3aa: CASREPGHGVLNQPQHF
CDR3nt: TGTGCCAGTAGAGAGCCTGGGCACGGGGTCCTTAATCAGCCCCAGCATTTT
j_gene: TRBJ1-5
abundance: once
v_gene: TRBV19
len: 17
d_gene: .

CDR3aa: CASKANQETQYF
CDR3nt: TGTGCCAGCAAGGCTAACCAAGAGACCCAGTACTTC
j_gene: TRBJ2-5
abundance: .
v_gene: TRBV2
len: 12
d_gene: .

CDR3aa: CASAGQERGTDTQYF
CDR3nt: TGTGCCAGTGCCGGACAGGAGCGGGGCACAGATACGCAGTATTTT
j_gene: TRBJ2-3
abundance: .
v_gene: TRBV19
len: 15
d_gene: .

CDR3aa: CAWSTGGFDSGEKLFF
CDR3nt: TGTGCCTGGAGCACCGGGGGATTCGATTCGGGGGAAAAACTGTTTTTT
j_gene: TRBJ1-4
abundance: .
v_gene: TRBV30
len: 16
d_gene: .

CDR3aa: CASSRTGGAYGYTF
CDR3nt: TGTGCCAGCTCCAGGACAGGGGGCGCTTATGGCTACACCTTC
j_gene: TRBJ1-2
abundance: .
v_gene: TRBV6-5
len: 14
d_gene: TRBD1

CDR3aa: CAWRHVGGASSYEQYF
CDR3nt: TGTGCCTGGAGGCACGTTGGGGGGGCCAGCTCCTACGAGCAGTACTTC
j_gene: TRBJ2-7
abundance: .
v_gene: TRBV30
len: 16
d_gene: .

CDR3aa: CASRPGQGAEKLFF
CDR3nt: TGTGCCAGCCGGCCGGGACAGGGGGCGGAAAAACTGTTTTTT
j_gene: TRBJ1-4
abundance: .
v_gene: TRBV7-6
len: 14
d_gene: TRBD1

CDR3aa: CASSERLAGSTDTQYF
CDR3nt: TGTGCCAGCAGTGAACGGTTAGCGGGAAGCACAGATACGCAGTATTTT
j_gene: TRBJ2-3
abundance: .
v_gene: TRBV2
len: 16
d_gene: TRBD2

CDR3aa: CASSFGTGVEKLFF
CDR3nt: TGTGCCAGCAGCTTCGGGACAGGGGTCGAAAAACTGTTTTTT
j_gene: TRBJ1-4
abundance: few
v_gene: TRBV2
len: 14
d_gene: TRBD1

CDR3aa: CASSYPTGEQYF
CDR3nt: TGTGCCAGCAGTTACCCCACTGGGGAGCAGTACTTC
j_gene: TRBJ2-7
abundance: .
v_gene: TRBV6-5
len: 12
d_gene: .

CDR3aa: CASSWGTGNGYTF
CDR3nt: TGTGCCAGCAGCTGGGGGACAGGGAATGGCTACACCTTC
j_gene: TRBJ1-2
abundance: .
v_gene: TRBV5-5
len: 13
d_gene: TRBD1

CDR3aa: CASSLGTINSPLHF
CDR3nt: TGTGCCAGCAGCCTCGGGACAATCAATTCACCCCTCCACTTT
j_gene: TRBJ1-6
abundance: .
v_gene: TRBV6-5
len: 14
d_gene: .

CDR3aa: CASSRTPQDRANEEQFF
CDR3nt: TGCGCCAGCAGCAGAACACCTCAGGACAGGGCTAACGAAGAGCAGTTCTTC
j_gene: TRBJ2-1
abundance: .
v_gene: TRBV5-1
len: 17
d_gene: TRBD1

CDR3aa: CASTLQGEGNYGYTF
CDR3nt: TGTGCCAGCACCCTACAGGGGGAGGGTAACTATGGCTACACCTTC
j_gene: TRBJ1-2
abundance: once
v_gene: TRBV2
len: 15
d_gene: TRBD1

CDR3aa: CASSTSGGLYEQYF
CDR3nt: TGTGCCAGCAGTACCTCAGGAGGACTCTACGAGCAGTACTTC
j_gene: TRBJ2-7
abundance: .
v_gene: TRBV7-9
len: 14
d_gene: .

CDR3aa: CASSLVQGQYNEQFF
CDR3nt: TGTGCCAGCAGCTTGGTACAGGGCCAGTACAATGAGCAGTTCTTC
j_gene: TRBJ2-1
abundance: .
v_gene: TRBV5-4
len: 15
d_gene: .

CDR3aa: CASSPSSGLSTDTQYF
CDR3nt: TGTGCCAGCAGCCCTTCTAGCGGGCTTAGCACAGATACGCAGTATTTT
j_gene: TRBJ2-3
abundance: .
v_gene: TRBV7-2
len: 16
d_gene: TRBD2

CDR3aa: CASRFSADVGEQYF
CDR3nt: TGCGCCAGCAGATTTAGTGCCGACGTGGGGGAGCAGTACTTC
j_gene: TRBJ2-7
abundance: .
v_gene: TRBV5-1
len: 14
d_gene: .

CDR3aa: CASSLPREVNLNEQFF
CDR3nt: TGCGCCAGCAGTCTCCCGCGGGAGGTCAACCTCAATGAGCAGTTCTTC
j_gene: TRBJ2-1
abundance: once
v_gene: TRBV23-1
len: 16
d_gene: TRBD2

CDR3aa: CASSARQGSYNEQFF
CDR3nt: TGTGCCAGCAGCGCCCGACAGGGGTCCTACAATGAGCAGTTCTTC
j_gene: TRBJ2-1
abundance: .
v_gene: TRBV9
len: 15
d_gene: TRBD1

CDR3aa: CASRGLAGGGSYEQYF
CDR3nt: TGCGCCAGCAGGGGACTAGCGGGTGGGGGCTCCTACGAGCAGTACTTC
j_gene: TRBJ2-7
abundance: .
v_gene: TRBV5-1
len: 16
d_gene: TRBD2